The clone carrying this TCR beta chain was found many times. Its antigen remains unknown. Individual cDNA molecules were tagged with unique molecular identifiers. TCRdb itself ran the 5' RACE reads through MiXCR, one entry per CDR3 protein. Seen here are 20,000 to 25,000 distinct CDR3 sequences, 5% observed once, and the top ten hold 4% to 5.5%. These data come from a study of early T cells in non-severe SARS-CoV-2 infection. Study in general: Unsorted whole-blood RNA was sequenced in bulk, leaving chains unpaired.

General observations from the study: VDJdb matching favored anti-spike CD8 responses, missing private and CD4 specificities.

Germline V CDR1 and CDR2: MNHEY, SMNVEV (reference sequence). The CDR3 length is 14 residues. Trimming pared 5 bases from V and 4 bases from J, leaving 14 bases between. The specimen was whole blood. The TCR comes from an adult who was a healthcare worker with PCR-confirmed SARS-CoV-2 infection or an uninfected control (not recorded which). This rearrangement joins TRBV27 to TRBJ1-1, with D perhaps matching TRBD1 (6 bases). This chain's CDR3 is CASSPTGLGTEAFF. CDR3 DNA sequence: TGTGCCAGCAGTCCCACAGGGTTGGGCACTGAAGCTTTCTTT.